The subject of this entry is one T cell receptor (beta chain). Some clones are missing from TCRdb's copy, which holds only in-frame ones; the method was immunoSEQ multiplex PCR. The table shows roughly 760,000 clones, with around two thirds occurring only once. The sample belongs to a study of shared clonotypes between healthy human individuals. The germline V gene encodes CDR1 SGHRS and CDR2 YFSETQ. V lost 0 bases, J lost 3 bases, and 10 bases lay in between. The CDR3 spans 14 residues. This TCR was sampled from a woman aged 25 to 45 in good health. V usage is TRBV5-1 and J usage is TRBJ2-7, with D possibly TRBD2 on 5 matching bases. The sequenced sample consisted of memory CD4+ T cells sorted from blood. Subset: CD45RA-negative fraction. This chain's CDR3 is CASSLDREVYEQYF. The DNA of the CDR3 is TGCGCCAGCAGCTTGGACCGGGAAGTCTACGAGCAGTACTTC.